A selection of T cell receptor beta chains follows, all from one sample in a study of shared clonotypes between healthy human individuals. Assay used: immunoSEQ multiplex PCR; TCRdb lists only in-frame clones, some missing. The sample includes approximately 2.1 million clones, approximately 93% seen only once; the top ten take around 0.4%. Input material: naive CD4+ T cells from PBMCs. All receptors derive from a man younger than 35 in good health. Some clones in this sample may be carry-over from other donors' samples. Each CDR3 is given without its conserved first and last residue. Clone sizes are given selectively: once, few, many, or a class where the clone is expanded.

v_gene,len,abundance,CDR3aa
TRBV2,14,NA,ASSPGTSGSAGELF
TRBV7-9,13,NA,ASSPTRLEQETQY
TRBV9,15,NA,ASSYALAGSSYNEQF
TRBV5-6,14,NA,ASSLYGTSGYYEQY
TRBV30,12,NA,AWSATGRNQPQH
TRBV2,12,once,ASSEQGFGQPQH
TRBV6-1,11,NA,ASSERQPYGYT
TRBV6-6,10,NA,ASVRGNTEAF
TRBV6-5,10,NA,ASGLLAGGYT
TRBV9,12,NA,ASSVGSSNQPQH